The 15 T cell receptor beta chains in this list originate from one sample, sequenced in a study of control samples from healthy donors and cancer patients. Sequencing was performed with immunoSEQ multiplex PCR; in TCRdb, only in-frame clones are kept and a portion is missing. Among some 150,000 clones, 93% were seen once, and the ten largest hold 4.1%. Specimen: blood. The receptor set was obtained from a woman in her fifties or sixties in good health.

About this clone: Other DNA sequences of this sample code for an identical CDR3. This chain joins TRBV19 and TRBJ1-5; unclear D gene. This CDR3 has 14 residues. CDR1 and CDR2 (germline): LNHDA, SQIVND (reference sequence). Trimming took 1 base from V and 4 from J, leaving 8 bases between them. The CDR3 reads CASSIAGGNQPQHF. CDR3 nucleotide sequence: TGTGCCAGTAGTATAGCGGGTGGGAATCAGCCCCAGCATTTT.

The J gene is TRBJ1-3, the V gene TRBV4-2; D unresolved. The CDR3 is made up of 16 amino acids. Deletions cut 1 base from V and 0 bases from J, with 10 bases between. Germline loops: CDR1 LGHNA, CDR2 YNFKEQ. CDR3 nucleotide sequence: TGTGCCAGCAGCCAAGCCCTATCTGACTCTGGAAACACCATATATTTT. Translating gives CASSQALSDSGNTIYF.

The gene calls are TRBV2 and TRBJ1-5; D is undetermined. Looked up from germline, CDR1 is SNHLY and CDR2 is FYNNEI. Trimming removed 7 bases at V and 0 bases at J, with 10 bases between. The CDR3 is 14 residues long. The chain's CDR3 is CASMASYSNQPQHF. As DNA, the CDR3 is TGTGCCAGCATGGCCAGCTATAGCAATCAGCCCCAGCATTTT.

The V and J genes are TRBV9 and TRBJ2-2; 9 bases are shared with TRBD1. CDR3 length equals 16 residues. V was clipped by 0 bases and J by 7 bases; unmatched bases: 7. Germline V gene data show CDR1 as SGDLS and CDR2 as YYNGEE. CDR3: CASSVGGTGFDGELFF. The CDR3, as DNA: TGTGCCAGCAGCGTAGGAGGGACAGGGTTCGACGGGGAGCTGTTTTTT.

This chain joins TRBV19 and TRBJ1-1, with D possibly being TRBD1 (5 bases). Germline CDR1 is LNHDA and CDR2 is SQIVND (reference sequence). The CDR3 totals 14 residues. V gave up 10 bases and J gave up 2 bases, with 17 bases separating them. CDR3 loop: CANWRGGENTEAFF. CDR3 sequence (DNA): TGTGCCAACTGGAGGGGAGGGGAAAACACTGAAGCTTTCTTT.

As to this clone: One junction end does not reproduce the germline sequence, and a read error may be involved. The V call is TRBV7-7, the J call TRBJ2-5, with D perhaps TRBD1 or TRBD2 (5 bases each). The germline V gene encodes CDR1 SSHAT and CDR2 FNYEAQ (reference sequence). The CDR3 consists of 14 residues. The CDR3 region has the DNA TGTGCTAGCAGCTTGATGGGGGTTGCAGAGACCCAGTACTTC. Amino acids: CASSLMGVAETQYF.

This chain uses TRBV10-3 with TRBJ2-5; 7 nucleotides align to TRBD1. After removal of 3 bases from V and 2 bases from J, the junction contained 12 bases not matched to a gene. This CDR3 is built from 17 residues. Germline lookup yields CDR1 ENHRY and CDR2 SYGVKD. This chain's CDR3 is CAISDIWDSKKQETQYF. For the CDR3, the DNA is TGTGCCATCAGTGATATCTGGGACAGTAAAAAACAAGAGACCCAGTACTTC.

The J gene is TRBJ1-2, the V gene TRBV7-9; the match to TRBD1 covers 12 bases. The CDR3 spans 15 residues. V gave up 5 bases and J gave up 8 bases; unmatched junction bases: 9. In germline, CDR1 is SEHNR, CDR2 FQNEAQ (reference sequence). The CDR3: CASSPTGQGAFGYTF. As DNA, the CDR3 is TGTGCCAGCAGCCCTACGGGACAGGGGGCCTTCGGCTACACCTTC.

This chain joins TRBV5-5 and TRBJ1-5; TRBD1 matches at 9 bases. With V trimmed by 3 bases and J by 7 bases, 8 bases remained unmatched. This CDR3 comprises 15 residues. Germline assignment: CDR1 SGHKS and CDR2 YYEKEE (reference sequence). CDR3 region: CASSSEQGAWQPQHF. The CDR3 bases are TGTGCCAGCAGCTCGGAACAGGGGGCATGGCAGCCCCAGCATTTT. The variable domain in full, completed from reference TRBV5-5 and TRBJ1-5, reads DAGVTQSPTHLIKTRGQQVTLRCSPISGHKSVSWYQQVLGQGPQFIFQYYEKEERGRGNFPDRFSARQFPNYSSELNVNALLLGDSALYLCASSSEQGAWQPQHFGDGTRLSIL.

The chain links TRBV30 to TRBJ2-7, with no clear D. This CDR3 has 13 amino acids. Germline-derived CDR1 and CDR2 are GTSNPN and SVGIG (reference sequence). The V gene lost 1 base and the J gene lost 4 bases, with 11 bases spanning the gap. The CDR3 reads CAWSEDLGYEQYF. The DNA of the CDR3 is TGTGCCTGGAGTGAAGACCTCGGGTACGAGCAGTACTTC.

Here the CDR3 reads CASSQSSTGTQPQHF. The CDR3, as DNA: TGCGCCAGCAGTCAATCGAGTACGGGGACTCAGCCCCAGCATTTT. The chain is built from TRBV23-1 and TRBJ1-5; a weak D match, TRBD1 (5 bases). TRBV23-1 is recorded as an ORF, its role being uncertain. Trimming left V 0 bases short and J 6 bases short, with 12 bases between. The CDR3 is 15 residues long.

The chain couples TRBV24-1 to TRBJ1-1, with 10 nucleotides matching TRBD1. The CDR3 length is 11 residues. Losses at the gene ends were 9 bases for V and 10 bases for J; bases not matched to a gene: 4. Germline loops: CDR1 KGHDR, CDR2 SFDVKD. DNA of the CDR3: TGTGCCACCGGGGACAGGGGACCAGCTTTCTTT. Translation: CATGDRGPAFF.

The chain carries TRBV18 and TRBJ2-2; 7 nucleotides align to TRBD2. Germline V gene data show CDR1 as KGHSH and CDR2 as LQKENI. CDR3 length: 15 residues. V dropped 4 bases and J dropped 4; count of bases not matched to a gene: 6. CDR3 DNA: TGTGCCAGCTCACAGCAGGCTAGCGGCACCGGGGAGCTGTTTTTT. Protein: CASSQQASGTGELFF.

On this clone: This CDR3 is also generated by other DNA sequences in the sample. The V call is TRBV19, the J call TRBJ1-1; 9 nucleotides agree with TRBD1. This CDR3 has 16 amino acids. The V gene's germline CDR1 is LNHDA and CDR2 SQIVND (reference sequence). Losses at the gene ends were 6 bases for V and 3 bases for J; bases not matched to a gene: 11. This CDR3 reads CASSPSPGQGYTEAFF. For the CDR3, the DNA is TGTGCCAGTAGCCCCTCGCCGGGACAGGGCTACACTGAAGCTTTCTTT.

The chain carries TRBV6-4 and TRBJ2-7; D assignment may be TRBD1 or TRBD2 (6 bases each). Per the germline V gene, CDR1 is MRHNA and CDR2 is SNTAGT. The CDR3 is made up of 17 amino acids. The germline V and J ends were trimmed by 0 bases and 7 bases, with 22 bases remaining between them. CDR3 nucleotide sequence: TGTGCCAGCAGTGACTCGACTCGGGGGCTCATGTCCAAGGAGCAGTACTTC. This sequence encodes CASSDSTRGLMSKEQYF.